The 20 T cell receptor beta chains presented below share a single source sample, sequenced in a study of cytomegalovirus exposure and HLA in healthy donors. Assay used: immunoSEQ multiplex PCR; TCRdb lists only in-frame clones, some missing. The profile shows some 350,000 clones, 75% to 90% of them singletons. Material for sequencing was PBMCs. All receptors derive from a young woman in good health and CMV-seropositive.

Written as DNA, the CDR3 is TGTGCCAGCAGCGGCACTAGCGGAAGCTCCTACAATGAGCAGTTCTTC. Encoded protein: CASSGTSGSSYNEQFF. V usage is TRBV9 and J usage is TRBJ2-1, with 8 bases matching TRBD2. Germline lookup yields CDR1 SGDLS and CDR2 YYNGEE. V shed 3 bases and J 0 bases; nucleotides not matched to a gene: 5. This CDR3 region has 16 residues.

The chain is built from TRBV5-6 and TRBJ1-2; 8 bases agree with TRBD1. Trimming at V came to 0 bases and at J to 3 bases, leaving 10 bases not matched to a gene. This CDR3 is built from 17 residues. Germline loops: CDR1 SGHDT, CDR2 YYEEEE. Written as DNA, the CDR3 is TGTGCCAGCAGCTTGGAACGGGACAGGAGTCAGTACTATGGCTACACCTTC. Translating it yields CASSLERDRSQYYGYTF.

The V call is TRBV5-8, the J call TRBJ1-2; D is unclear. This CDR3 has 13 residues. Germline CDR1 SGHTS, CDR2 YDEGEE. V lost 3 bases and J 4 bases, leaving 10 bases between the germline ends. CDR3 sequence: CASSSDGFYGYTF. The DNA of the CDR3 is TGTGCCAGCAGCTCGGACGGCTTCTATGGCTACACCTTC.

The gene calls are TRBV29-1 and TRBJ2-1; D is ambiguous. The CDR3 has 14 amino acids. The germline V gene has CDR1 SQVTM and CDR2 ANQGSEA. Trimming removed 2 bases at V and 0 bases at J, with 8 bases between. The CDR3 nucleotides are TGCAGCGTTGAACAGGTGAGCTCCTACAATGAGCAGTTCTTC. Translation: CSVEQVSSYNEQFF.

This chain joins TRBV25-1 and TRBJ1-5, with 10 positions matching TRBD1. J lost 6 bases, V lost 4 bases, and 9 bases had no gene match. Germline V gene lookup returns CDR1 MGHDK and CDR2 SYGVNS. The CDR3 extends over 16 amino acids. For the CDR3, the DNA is TGTGCCAGCAGTGCCCCCGACAGGGGGCGCGGTCAGCCCCAGCATTTT. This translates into CASSAPDRGRGQPQHF.

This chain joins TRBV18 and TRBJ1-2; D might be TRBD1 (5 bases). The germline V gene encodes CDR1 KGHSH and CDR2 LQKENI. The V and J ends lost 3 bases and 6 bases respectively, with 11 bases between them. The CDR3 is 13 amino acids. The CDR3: CASSPQGRDGYTF. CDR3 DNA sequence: TGTGCCAGCTCACCCCAGGGAAGGGATGGCTACACCTTC.

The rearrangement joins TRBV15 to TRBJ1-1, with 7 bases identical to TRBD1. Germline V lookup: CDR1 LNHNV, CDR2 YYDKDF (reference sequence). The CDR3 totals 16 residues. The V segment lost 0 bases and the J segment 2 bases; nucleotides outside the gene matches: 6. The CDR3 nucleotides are TGTGCCACCAGCAGAGATCCACAGGGGAGCAACACTGAAGCTTTCTTT. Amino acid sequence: CATSRDPQGSNTEAFF.

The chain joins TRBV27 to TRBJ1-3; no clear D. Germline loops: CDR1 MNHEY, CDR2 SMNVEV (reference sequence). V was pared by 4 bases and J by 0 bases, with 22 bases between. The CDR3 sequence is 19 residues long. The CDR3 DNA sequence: TGTGCCAGCAGTTCCCGCCGGGGTAAAGGGTTCCTCTCTGGAAACACCATATATTTT. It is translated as CASSSRRGKGFLSGNTIYF.

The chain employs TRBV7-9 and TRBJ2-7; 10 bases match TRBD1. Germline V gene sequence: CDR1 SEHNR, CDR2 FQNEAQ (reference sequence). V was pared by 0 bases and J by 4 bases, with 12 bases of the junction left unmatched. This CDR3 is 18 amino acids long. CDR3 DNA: TGTGCCAGCAGCTTAGCTCTAACCCGGACAGGGGGACCATACGAGCAGTACTTC. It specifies CASSLALTRTGGPYEQYF.

CDR3 bases: TGTGCCAGCAGTGAACGAACTAGCGGGGGGTCCTACGAGCAGTACTTC. This sequence encodes CASSERTSGGSYEQYF. The rearrangement links TRBV6-1 to TRBJ2-7; 12 positions agree with TRBD2. V shed 2 bases, J shed 1 base, and the junction held 3 bases outside the gene matches. CDR3 length: 16 amino acids. CDR1 is MNHNS and CDR2 is SASEGT in the germline V gene.

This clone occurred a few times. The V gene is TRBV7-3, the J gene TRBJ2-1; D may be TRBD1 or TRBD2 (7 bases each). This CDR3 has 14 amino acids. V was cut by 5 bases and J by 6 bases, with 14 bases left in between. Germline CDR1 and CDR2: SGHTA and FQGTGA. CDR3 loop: CASSSAGGVNEQFF. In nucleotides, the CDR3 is TGTGCCAGCAGCAGCGCAGGGGGGGTCAATGAGCAGTTCTTC. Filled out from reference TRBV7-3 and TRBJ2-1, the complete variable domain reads GAGVSQTPSNKVTEKGKYVELRCDPISGHTALYWYRQSLGQGPEFLIYFQGTGAADDSGLPNDRFFAVRPEGSVSTLKIQRTERGDSAVYLCASSSAGGVNEQFFGPGTRLTVL.

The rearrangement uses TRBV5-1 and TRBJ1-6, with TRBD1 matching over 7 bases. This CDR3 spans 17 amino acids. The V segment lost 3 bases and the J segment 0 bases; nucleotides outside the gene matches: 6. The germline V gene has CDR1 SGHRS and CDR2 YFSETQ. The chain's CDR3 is CASSSDRMSSYNSPLHF. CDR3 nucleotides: TGCGCCAGCAGCTCGGACAGGATGAGCTCCTATAATTCACCCCTCCACTTT.

CDR3 nucleotides: TGCGCCAGCAGCCAACTCCCCAAGGGGTATGGAAACACCATATATTTT. It yields the protein CASSQLPKGYGNTIYF. V gene TRBV4-1 combines with J gene TRBJ1-3, with D perhaps matching TRBD1 (5 bases). Per germline, CDR1 MGHRA and CDR2 YSYEKL. The CDR3 runs 16 residues. Trimming removed 2 bases from V and 3 bases from J, with 14 bases in between.

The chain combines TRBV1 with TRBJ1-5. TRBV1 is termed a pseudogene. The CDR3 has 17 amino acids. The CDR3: CTSSPKSRKKSNQPQHF. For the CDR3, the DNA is TGCACCAGCAGCCCCAAGAGTCGGAAGAAGAGCAATCAGCCCCAGCATTTT.

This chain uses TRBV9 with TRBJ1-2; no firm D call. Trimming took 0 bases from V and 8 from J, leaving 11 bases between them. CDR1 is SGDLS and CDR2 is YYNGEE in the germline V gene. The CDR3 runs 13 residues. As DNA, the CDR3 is TGTGCCAGCAGCGTAGACGGGCTGGAAGGCTACACCTTC. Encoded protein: CASSVDGLEGYTF.

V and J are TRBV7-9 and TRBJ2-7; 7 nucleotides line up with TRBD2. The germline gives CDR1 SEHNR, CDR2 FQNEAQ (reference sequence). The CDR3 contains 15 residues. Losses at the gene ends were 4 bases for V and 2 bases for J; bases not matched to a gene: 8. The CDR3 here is CASSSLRGVPYEQYF. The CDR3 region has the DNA TGTGCCAGCAGCTCCCTCCGGGGGGTCCCCTACGAGCAGTACTTC.

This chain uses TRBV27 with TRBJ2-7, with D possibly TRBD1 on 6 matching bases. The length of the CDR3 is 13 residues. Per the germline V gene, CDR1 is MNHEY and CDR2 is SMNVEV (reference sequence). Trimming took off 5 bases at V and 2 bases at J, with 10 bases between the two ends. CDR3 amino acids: CASSPTGPYEQYF. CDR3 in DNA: TGTGCCAGCAGTCCGACAGGCCCCTACGAGCAGTACTTC.

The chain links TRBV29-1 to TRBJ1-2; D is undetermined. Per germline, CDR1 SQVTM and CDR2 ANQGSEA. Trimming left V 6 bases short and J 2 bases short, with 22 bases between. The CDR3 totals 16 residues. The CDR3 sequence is CSVPLLGVAYNYGYTF. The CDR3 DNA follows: TGCAGCGTACCCCTCCTCGGGGTGGCCTACAACTATGGCTACACCTTC.

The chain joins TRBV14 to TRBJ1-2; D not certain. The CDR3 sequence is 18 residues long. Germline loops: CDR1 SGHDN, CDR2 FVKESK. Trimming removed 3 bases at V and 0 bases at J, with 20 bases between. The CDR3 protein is CASSHNTLRGQANYGYTF. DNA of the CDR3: TGTGCCAGCAGCCACAACACTTTGCGGGGTCAGGCTAACTATGGCTACACCTTC.

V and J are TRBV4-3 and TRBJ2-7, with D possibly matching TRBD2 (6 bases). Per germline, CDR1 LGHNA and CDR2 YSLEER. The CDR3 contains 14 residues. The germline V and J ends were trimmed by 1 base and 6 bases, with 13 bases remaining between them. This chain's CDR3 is CASSQARTISEQYF. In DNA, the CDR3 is TGCGCCAGCAGCCAAGCCCGGACTATCTCCGAGCAGTACTTC.